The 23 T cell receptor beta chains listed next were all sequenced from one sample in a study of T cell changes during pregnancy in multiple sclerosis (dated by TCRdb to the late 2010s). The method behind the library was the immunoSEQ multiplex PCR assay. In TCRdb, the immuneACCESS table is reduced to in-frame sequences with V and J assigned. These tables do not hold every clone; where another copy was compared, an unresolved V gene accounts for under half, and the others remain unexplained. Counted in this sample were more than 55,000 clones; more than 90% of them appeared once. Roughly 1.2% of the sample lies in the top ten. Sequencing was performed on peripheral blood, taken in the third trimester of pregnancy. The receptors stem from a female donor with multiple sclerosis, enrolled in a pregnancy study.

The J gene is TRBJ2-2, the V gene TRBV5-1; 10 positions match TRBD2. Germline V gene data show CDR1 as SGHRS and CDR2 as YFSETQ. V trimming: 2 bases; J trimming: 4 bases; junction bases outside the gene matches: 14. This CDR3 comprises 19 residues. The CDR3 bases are TGCGCCAGCAGCTTCCTAGCGGGAGCTCGCGGATACGGCACCGGGGAGCTGTTTTTT. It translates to CASSFLAGARGYGTGELFF.

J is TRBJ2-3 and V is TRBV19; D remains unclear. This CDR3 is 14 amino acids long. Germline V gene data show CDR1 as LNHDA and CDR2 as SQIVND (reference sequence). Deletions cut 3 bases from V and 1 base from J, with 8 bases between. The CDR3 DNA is TGTGCCAGTAGTATCCCAGGCGGCACAGATACGCAGTATTTT. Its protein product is CASSIPGGTDTQYF.

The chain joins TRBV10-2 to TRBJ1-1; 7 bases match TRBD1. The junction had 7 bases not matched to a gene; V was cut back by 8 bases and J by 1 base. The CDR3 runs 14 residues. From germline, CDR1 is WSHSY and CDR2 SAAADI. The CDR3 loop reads CASLRDRSNTEAFF. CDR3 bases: TGCGCCAGCTTAAGGGACAGATCGAACACTGAAGCTTTCTTT.

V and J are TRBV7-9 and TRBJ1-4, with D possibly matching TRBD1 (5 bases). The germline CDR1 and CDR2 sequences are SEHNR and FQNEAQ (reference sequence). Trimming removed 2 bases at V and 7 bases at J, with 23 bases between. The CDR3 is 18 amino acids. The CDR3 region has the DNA TGTGCCAGCAGCTTATATATTGGGACTCAGGGTCGGAGTGAAAAACTGTTTTTT. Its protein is CASSLYIGTQGRSEKLFF.

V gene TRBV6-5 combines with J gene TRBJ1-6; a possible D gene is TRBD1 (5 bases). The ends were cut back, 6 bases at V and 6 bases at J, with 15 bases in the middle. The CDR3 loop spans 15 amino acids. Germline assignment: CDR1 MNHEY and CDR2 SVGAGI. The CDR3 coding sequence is TGTGCCAGCAGAAAACCCGGGACTCCTAATTCACCCCTCCACTTT. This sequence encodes CASRKPGTPNSPLHF.

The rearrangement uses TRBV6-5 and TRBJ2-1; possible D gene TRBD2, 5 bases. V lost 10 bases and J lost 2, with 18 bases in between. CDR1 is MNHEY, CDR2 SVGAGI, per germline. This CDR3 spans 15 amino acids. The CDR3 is CATKEASVAYNEQFF. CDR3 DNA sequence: TGTGCCACCAAGGAGGCAAGTGTCGCCTACAATGAGCAGTTCTTC.

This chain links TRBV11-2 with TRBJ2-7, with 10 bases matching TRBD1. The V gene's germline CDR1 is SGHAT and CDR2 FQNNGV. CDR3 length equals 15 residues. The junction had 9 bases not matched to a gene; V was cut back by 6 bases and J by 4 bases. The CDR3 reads CASRMTSGQGYEQYF. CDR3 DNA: TGTGCCAGCAGAATGACATCGGGACAGGGGTACGAGCAGTACTTC.

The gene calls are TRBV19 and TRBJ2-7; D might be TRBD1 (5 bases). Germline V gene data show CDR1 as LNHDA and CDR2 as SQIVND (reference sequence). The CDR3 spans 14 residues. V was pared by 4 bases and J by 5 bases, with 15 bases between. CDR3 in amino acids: CASSKTDPFDEQYF. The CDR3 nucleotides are TGTGCCAGTAGTAAGACAGACCCCTTTGACGAGCAGTACTTC.

In DNA form, the CDR3 reads TGTGCCAGCAGCTTGGCCGGGACAAGGCAATCGGCCCAGCATTTT. Encoded protein: CASSLAGTRQSAQHF. The rearrangement uses TRBV5-5 and TRBJ1-5, with D possibly matching TRBD1 (6 bases). Per germline, CDR1 SGHKS and CDR2 YYEKEE (reference sequence). Trimming cost V 0 bases and J 11 bases, with 18 bases left between them. The CDR3 extends over 15 amino acids. Full variable domain (missing parts from reference TRBV5-5 and TRBJ1-5): DAGVTQSPTHLIKTRGQQVTLRCSPISGHKSVSWYQQVLGQGPQFIFQYYEKEERGRGNFPDRFSARQFPNYSSELNVNALLLGDSALYLCASSLAGTRQSAQHFGDGTRLSIL.

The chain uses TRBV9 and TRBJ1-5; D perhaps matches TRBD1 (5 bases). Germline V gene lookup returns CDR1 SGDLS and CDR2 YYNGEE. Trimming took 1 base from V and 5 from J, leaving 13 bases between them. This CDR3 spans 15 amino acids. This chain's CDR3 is CASSVMGGEDQPQHF. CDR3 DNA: TGTGCCAGCAGCGTAATGGGGGGGGAAGATCAGCCCCAGCATTTT. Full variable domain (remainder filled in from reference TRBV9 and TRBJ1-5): DSGVTQTPKHLITATGQRVTLRCSPRSGDLSVYWYQQSLDQGLQFLIQYYNGEERAKGNILERFSAQQFPDLHSELNLSSLELGDSALYFCASSVMGGEDQPQHFGDGTRLSIL.

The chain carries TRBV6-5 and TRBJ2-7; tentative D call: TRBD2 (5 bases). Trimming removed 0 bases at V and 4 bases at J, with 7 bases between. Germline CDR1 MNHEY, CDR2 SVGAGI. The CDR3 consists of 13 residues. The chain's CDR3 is CASSYSWEYEQYF. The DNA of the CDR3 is TGTGCCAGCAGTTACTCGTGGGAGTACGAGCAGTACTTC.

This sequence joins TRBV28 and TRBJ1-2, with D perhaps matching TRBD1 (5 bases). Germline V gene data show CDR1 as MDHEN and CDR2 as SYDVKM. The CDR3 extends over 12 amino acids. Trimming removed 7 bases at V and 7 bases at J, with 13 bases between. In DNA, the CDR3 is TGTGCCAGCAATCGGGGGGGGACTGGCTACACCTTC. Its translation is CASNRGGTGYTF.

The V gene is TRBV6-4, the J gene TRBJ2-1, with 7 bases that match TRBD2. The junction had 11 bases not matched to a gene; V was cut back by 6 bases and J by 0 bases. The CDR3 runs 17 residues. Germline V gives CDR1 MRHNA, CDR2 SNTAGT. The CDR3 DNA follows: TGTGCCAGCAGGAACACTTGGCGGGAGCCCTCCTACAATGAGCAGTTCTTC. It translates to CASRNTWREPSYNEQFF.

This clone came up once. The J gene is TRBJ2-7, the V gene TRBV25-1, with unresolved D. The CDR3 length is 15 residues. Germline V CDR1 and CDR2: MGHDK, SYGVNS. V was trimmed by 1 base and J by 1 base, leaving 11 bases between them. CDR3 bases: TGTGCCAGCAGTGAATTCGGTCACTCGTCCTACGAGCAGTACTTC. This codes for CASSEFGHSSYEQYF.

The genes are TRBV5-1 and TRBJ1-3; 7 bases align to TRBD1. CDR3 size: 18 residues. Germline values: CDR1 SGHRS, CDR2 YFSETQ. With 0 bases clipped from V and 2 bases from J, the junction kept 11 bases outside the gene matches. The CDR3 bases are TGCGCCAGCAGCTTGGTGGCAGGGGGTGCATATGCTGGAAACACCATATATTTT. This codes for CASSLVAGGAYAGNTIYF.

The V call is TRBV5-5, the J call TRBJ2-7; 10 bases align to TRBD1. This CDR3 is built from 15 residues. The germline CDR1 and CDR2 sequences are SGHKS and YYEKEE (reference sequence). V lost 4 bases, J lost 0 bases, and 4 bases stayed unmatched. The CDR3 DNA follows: TGTGCCAGCAGCATAGGACAGGGGGTCTCCTACGAGCAGTACTTC. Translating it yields CASSIGQGVSYEQYF.

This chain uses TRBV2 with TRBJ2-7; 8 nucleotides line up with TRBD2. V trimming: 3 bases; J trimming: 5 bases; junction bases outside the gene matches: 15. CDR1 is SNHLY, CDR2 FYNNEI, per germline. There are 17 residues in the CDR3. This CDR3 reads CASSDFIETSVNNEQYF. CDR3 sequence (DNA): TGTGCCAGCAGTGACTTTATTGAGACTAGCGTGAACAACGAGCAGTACTTC.

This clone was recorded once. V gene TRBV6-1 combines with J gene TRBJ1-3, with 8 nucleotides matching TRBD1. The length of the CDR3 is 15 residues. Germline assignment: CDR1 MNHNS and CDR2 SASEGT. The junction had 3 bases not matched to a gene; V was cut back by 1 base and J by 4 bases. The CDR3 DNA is TGTGCCAGCAGTGAAGTACAGGGGGAAGGAAACACCATATATTTT. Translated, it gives CASSEVQGEGNTIYF.

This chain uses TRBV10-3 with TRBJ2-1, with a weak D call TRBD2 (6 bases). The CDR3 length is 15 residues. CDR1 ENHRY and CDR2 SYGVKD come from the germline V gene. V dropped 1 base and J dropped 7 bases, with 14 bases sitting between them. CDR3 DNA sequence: TGTGCCATCAGTGAGTTTCCGGGAGCCGAGAATGAGCAGTTCTTC. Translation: CAISEFPGAENEQFF.

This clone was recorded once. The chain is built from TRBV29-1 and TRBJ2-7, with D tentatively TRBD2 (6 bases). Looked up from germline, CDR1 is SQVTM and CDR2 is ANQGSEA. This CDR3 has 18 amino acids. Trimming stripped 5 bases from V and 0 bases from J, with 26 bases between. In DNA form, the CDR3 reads TGCAGCGTTCTAAAGTTATCTAGCGCGATCCCCCCCTCCTACGAGCAGTACTTC. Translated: CSVLKLSSAIPPSYEQYF.

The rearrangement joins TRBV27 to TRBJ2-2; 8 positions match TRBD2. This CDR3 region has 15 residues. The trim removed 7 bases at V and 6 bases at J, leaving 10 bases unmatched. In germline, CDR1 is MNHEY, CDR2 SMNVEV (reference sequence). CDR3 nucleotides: TGTGCCAGCACTAAAGGGACTAGTAATGCCGGGGAGCTGTTTTTT. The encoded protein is CASTKGTSNAGELFF.

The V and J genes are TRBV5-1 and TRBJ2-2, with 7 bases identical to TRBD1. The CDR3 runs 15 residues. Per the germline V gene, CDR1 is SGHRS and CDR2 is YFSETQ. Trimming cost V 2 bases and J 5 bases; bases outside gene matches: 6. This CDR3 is CASSLRTGITGELFF. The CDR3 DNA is TGCGCCAGCAGCTTAAGGACAGGTATAACCGGGGAGCTGTTTTTT.

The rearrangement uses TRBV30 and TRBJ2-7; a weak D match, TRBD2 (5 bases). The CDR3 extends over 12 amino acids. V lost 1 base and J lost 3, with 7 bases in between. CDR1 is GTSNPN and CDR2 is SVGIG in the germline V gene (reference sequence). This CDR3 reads CAWSAAGYEQYF. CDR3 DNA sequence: TGTGCCTGGAGTGCGGCGGGCTACGAGCAGTACTTC. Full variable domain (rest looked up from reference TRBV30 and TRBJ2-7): SQTIHQWPATLVQPVGSPLSLECTVEGTSNPNLYWYRQAAGRGLQLLFYSVGIGQISSEVPQNLSASRPQDRQFILSSKKLLLSDSGFYLCAWSAAGYEQYFGPGTRLTVT.